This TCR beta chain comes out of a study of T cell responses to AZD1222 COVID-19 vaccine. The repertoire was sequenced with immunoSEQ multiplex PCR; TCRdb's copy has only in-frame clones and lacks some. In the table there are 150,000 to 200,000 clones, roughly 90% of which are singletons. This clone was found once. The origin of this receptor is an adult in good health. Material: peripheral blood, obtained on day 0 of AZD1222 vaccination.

The CDR3 spells CASSDPLDREPTDTQYF. The CDR3 nucleotides read TGCGCCAGCAGTGACCCTTTGGACAGGGAGCCCACAGATACGCAGTATTTT. The rearrangement joins TRBV10-1 to TRBJ2-3; 8 bases fit TRBD1. The germline V gene has CDR1 WNHNN and CDR2 SYGVQD (reference sequence). V dropped 3 bases and J dropped 2; count of bases not matched to a gene: 10. The CDR3 loop spans 17 amino acids.